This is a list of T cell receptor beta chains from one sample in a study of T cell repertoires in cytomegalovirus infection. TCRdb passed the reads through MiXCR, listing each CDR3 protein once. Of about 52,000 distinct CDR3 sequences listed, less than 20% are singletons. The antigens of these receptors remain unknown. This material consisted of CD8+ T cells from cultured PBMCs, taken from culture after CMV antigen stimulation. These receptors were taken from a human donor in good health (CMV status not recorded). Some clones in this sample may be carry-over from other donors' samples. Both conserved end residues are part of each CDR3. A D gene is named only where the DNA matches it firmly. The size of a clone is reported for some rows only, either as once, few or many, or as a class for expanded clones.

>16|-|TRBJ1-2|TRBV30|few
CAWSGWTADNNYGYTF
TGTGCCTGGAGTGGGTGGACAGCCGATAATAACTATGGCTACACCTTC
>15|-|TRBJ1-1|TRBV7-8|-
CASRARTPGRAEAFF
TGTGCCAGCAGGGCCCGGACCCCGGGGAGGGCTGAAGCTTTCTTT
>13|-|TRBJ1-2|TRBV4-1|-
CASSQLQGYGYTF
TGCGCCAGCAGCCAACTACAGGGCTATGGCTACACCTTC
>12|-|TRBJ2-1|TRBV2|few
CASSDWQGIMFF
TGTGCCAGCAGTGATTGGCAGGGGATTATGTTCTTC
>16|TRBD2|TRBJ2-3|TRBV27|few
CASSLSPSGKTDTQYF
TGTGCCAGCAGTTTATCCCCTAGCGGAAAAACAGATACGCAGTATTTT
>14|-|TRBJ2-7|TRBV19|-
CASSIAGISVEQYF
TGTGCCAGTAGTATAGCGGGAATATCGGTCGAGCAGTACTTC
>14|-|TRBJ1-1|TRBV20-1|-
CSARDGGQNTEAFF
TGCAGTGCTAGAGACGGGGGACAGAACACTGAAGCTTTCTTT
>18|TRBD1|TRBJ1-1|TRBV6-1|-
CASSESAGQAQWGTEAFF
TGTGCCAGCAGTGAAAGTGCGGGACAGGCCCAATGGGGCACTGAAGCTTTCTTT
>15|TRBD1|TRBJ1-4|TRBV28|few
CASSQQGAANEKLFF
TGTGCCAGCAGTCAACAGGGGGCAGCCAATGAAAAACTGTTTTTT
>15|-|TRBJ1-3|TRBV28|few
CASSWGAGNGNTIYF
TGTGCCAGCAGTTGGGGGGCAGGGAATGGAAACACCATATATTTT
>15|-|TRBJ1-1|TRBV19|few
CASSIAGTMNTEAFF
TGTGCCAGTAGTATAGCGGGCACGATGAACACTGAAGCTTTCTTT
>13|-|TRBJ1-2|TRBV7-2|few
CASSLAGESGYTF
TGTGCCAGCAGCTTAGCCGGAGAAAGTGGCTACACCTTC
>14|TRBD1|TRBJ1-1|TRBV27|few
CASSPQGARTEAFF
TGTGCCAGCAGTCCTCAGGGGGCGCGTACTGAAGCTTTCTTT
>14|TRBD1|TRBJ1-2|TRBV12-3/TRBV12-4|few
CASTGGAGGYGYTF
TGTGCCAGCACCGGGGGGGCAGGGGGTTATGGCTACACCTTC
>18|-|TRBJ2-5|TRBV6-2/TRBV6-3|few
CASRPPENTESPGETQYF
TGTGCCAGCAGACCCCCCGAAAATACCGAATCCCCGGGCGAGACCCAGTACTTC
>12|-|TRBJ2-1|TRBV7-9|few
CASSRTLNEQFF
TGTGCCAGCAGCAGGACTCTCAATGAGCAGTTCTTC
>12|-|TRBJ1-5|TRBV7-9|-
CASSFTNHPQHF
TGTGCCAGCAGCTTCACAAATCATCCCCAGCATTTT
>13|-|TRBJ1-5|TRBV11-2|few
CASSPGENQPQHF
TGTGCCAGCTCCCCAGGGGAAAATCAGCCCCAGCATTTT
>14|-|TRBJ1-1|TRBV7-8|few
CASSLSGMNTEAFF
TGTGCCAGCAGCTTAAGCGGCATGAACACTGAAGCTTTCTTT
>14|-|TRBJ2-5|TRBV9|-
CASSVDRVGETQYF
TGTGCCAGCAGCGTAGACAGGGTCGGGGAGACCCAGTACTTC
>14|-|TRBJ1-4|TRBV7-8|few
CASSLGLGNEKLFF
TGTGCCAGCAGCTTAGGTTTGGGAAATGAAAAACTGTTTTTT
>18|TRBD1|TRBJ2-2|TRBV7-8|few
CASSLEGTGGPNTGELFF
TGTGCCAGCAGCTTAGAGGGGACAGGGGGCCCGAACACCGGGGAGCTGTTTTTT
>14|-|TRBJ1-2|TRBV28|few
CASSFSGLLGGYTF
TGTGCCAGCAGTTTCTCGGGCCTACTAGGCGGCTACACCTTC
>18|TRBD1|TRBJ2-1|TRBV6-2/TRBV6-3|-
CASSYNRGVASSYNEQFF
TGTGCCAGCAGTTATAACAGGGGGGTCGCCAGCTCCTACAATGAGCAGTTCTTC
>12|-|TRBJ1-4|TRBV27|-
CASSPLGGQLFF
TGTGCCAGCAGTCCCTTGGGGGGACAACTGTTTTTT
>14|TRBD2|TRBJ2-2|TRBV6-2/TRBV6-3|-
CASSWTSVSGELFF
TGTGCCAGCTCGTGGACTAGCGTTTCCGGGGAGCTGTTTTTT
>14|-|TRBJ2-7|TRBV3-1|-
CASSQGTAGYEQYF
TGTGCCAGCAGCCAAGGGACGGCGGGCTACGAGCAGTACTTC
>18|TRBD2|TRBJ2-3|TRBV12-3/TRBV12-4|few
CASSLAGLAGRYTDTQYF
TGTGCCAGCAGTTTAGCGGGACTAGCGGGGAGATACACAGATACGCAGTATTTT
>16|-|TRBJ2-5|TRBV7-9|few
CASSLSFPAGQETQYF
TGTGCCAGCAGCTTAAGCTTCCCAGCGGGCCAAGAGACCCAGTACTTC
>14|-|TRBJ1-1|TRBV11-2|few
CASSLVGRNTEAFF
TGTGCCAGCAGCTTAGTCGGCAGGAACACTGAAGCTTTCTTT
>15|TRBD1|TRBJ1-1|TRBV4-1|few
CASSPSGGGSTEAFF
TGCGCCAGCAGCCCTTCAGGGGGCGGGAGCACTGAAGCTTTCTTT
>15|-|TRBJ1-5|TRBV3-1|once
CASSQDVGLNQPQHF
TGTGCCAGCAGCCAAGATGTAGGGTTGAATCAGCCCCAGCATTTT
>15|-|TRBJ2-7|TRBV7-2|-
CASSLRLQGIYEQYF
TGTGCCAGCAGCTTGAGACTACAGGGAATCTACGAGCAGTACTTC
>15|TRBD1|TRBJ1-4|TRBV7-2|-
CASSWGTGGREKLFF
TGTGCCAGCAGCTGGGGAACAGGGGGCAGAGAAAAACTGTTTTTT
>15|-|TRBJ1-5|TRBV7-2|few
CASSLDTGRNQPQHF
TGTGCCAGCAGCTTAGACACAGGGAGGAATCAGCCCCAGCATTTT
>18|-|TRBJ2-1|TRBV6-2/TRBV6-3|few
CASSPRRDRSRNSNEQFF
TGTGCCAGCAGTCCAAGAAGAGATAGGAGCCGAAACTCGAATGAGCAGTTCTTC
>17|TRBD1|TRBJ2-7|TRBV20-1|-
CSARSGTGGHRSYEQYF
TGCAGTGCTAGATCGGGGACAGGGGGCCATAGGTCCTACGAGCAGTACTTC
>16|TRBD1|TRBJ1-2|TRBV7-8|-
CASSQGAGQEIYGYTF
TGTGCCAGCAGCCAGGGGGCGGGACAAGAGATCTATGGCTACACCTTC
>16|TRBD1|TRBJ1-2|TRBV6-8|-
CASFTTWTGGNYGYTF
TGTGCCAGCTTTACAACCTGGACAGGGGGCAACTATGGCTACACCTTC
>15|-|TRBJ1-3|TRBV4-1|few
CASSQDPRRGNTIYF
TGCGCCAGCAGCCAAGATCCCAGGAGGGGAAACACCATATATTTT
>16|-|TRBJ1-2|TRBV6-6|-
CASTFTGGAVNYGYTF
TGTGCCAGCACGTTTACGGGGGGGGCTGTTAACTATGGCTACACCTTC
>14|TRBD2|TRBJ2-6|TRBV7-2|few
CASSPREGRGVLTF
TGTGCCAGCAGCCCCCGGGAGGGACGGGGCGTCCTGACTTTC